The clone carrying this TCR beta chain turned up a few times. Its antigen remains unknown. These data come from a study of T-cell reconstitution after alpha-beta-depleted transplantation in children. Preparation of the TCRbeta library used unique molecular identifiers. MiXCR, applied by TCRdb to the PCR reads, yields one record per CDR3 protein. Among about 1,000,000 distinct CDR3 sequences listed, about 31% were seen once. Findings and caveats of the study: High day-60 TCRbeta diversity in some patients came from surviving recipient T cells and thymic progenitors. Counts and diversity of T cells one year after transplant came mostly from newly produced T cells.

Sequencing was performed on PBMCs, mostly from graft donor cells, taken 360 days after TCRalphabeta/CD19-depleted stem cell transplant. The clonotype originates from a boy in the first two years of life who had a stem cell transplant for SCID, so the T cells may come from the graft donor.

CDR3 in amino acids: CASSQDLEPLHF. Written as DNA, the CDR3 is TGTGCCAGCAGCCAGGACCTAGAGCCCCTCCACTTT. This sequence joins TRBV2 and TRBJ1-6; D gene uncertain. V lost 6 bases to trimming and J lost 13 bases, with 13 bases between them. The CDR3 has 12 residues. Germline assignment: CDR1 SNHLY and CDR2 FYNNEI.